This entry concerns a single TCR beta chain. Libraries were prepared by immunoSEQ multiplex PCR; TCRdb keeps only in-frame clonotypes and omits some of them. Of over 65,000 clones detected, around 84% appear once; the ten largest clones hold 4% to 6%. The data derive from a study of PD-L1 blockade in urothelial cancer. Germline CDR1 LNHDA, CDR2 SQIVND (reference sequence). V lost 6 bases, J lost 2 bases, and 4 bases stayed unmatched. This CDR3 has 14 amino acids. This receptor was identified in an older man with urothelial cancer. This sequence joins TRBV19 and TRBJ2-4, with TRBD1 identical over 7 bases. The sample consisted of PBMCs, taken around atezolizumab (anti-PD-L1) treatment. The CDR3 loop reads CASRVDRSKNIQYF. DNA for the CDR3: TGTGCCAGTAGGGTGGACAGGTCCAAAAACATTCAGTACTTC. The variable domain in full, with the rest retrieved from reference TRBV19 and TRBJ2-4, is DGGITQSPKYLFRKEGQNVTLSCEQNLNHDAMYWYRQDPGQGLRLIYYSQIVNDFQKGDIAEGYSVSREKKESFPLTVTSAQKNPTAFYLCASRVDRSKNIQYFGAGTRLSVL.